These T cell receptor beta chains were read from a single sample in a study of shared clonotypes between healthy human individuals. Repertoires were generated with immunoSEQ multiplex PCR, while TCRdb's copy carries only in-frame clones and drops some. The sample holds 2 million to 3 million clones, around nine tenths seen once. Material: naive CD4+ T cells sorted from blood. These receptor sequences come from a man younger than 30 in good health. Both conserved end residues are part of each CDR3. Fields, in order: D gene, V gene, clone size, J gene, CDR3 protein, CDR3 DNA. A D gene is named only where the DNA matches it firmly. Where a row states a size, it is once, few, many or the class of an expanded clone; other rows omit it.

d_gene: TRBD1; v_gene: TRBV7-9; abundance: -; j_gene: TRBJ1-1; CDR3aa: CASSLVPGHLNRGTEAFF; CDR3nt: TGTGCCAGCAGCTTAGTTCCGGGACACCTTAACAGGGGAACTGAAGCTTTCTTT
d_gene: TRBD1; v_gene: TRBV28; abundance: -; j_gene: TRBJ2-5; CDR3aa: CASSPTGWDETQYF; CDR3nt: TGTGCCAGCAGTCCGACAGGGTGGGATGAGACCCAGTACTTC
d_gene: -; v_gene: TRBV9; abundance: -; j_gene: TRBJ1-6; CDR3aa: CASSSSSSYNSPLHF; CDR3nt: TGTGCCAGCAGCTCCAGTAGCTCCTATAATTCACCCCTCCACTTT
d_gene: -; v_gene: TRBV18; abundance: -; j_gene: TRBJ2-7; CDR3aa: CASSPDITSSYEQYF; CDR3nt: TGTGCCAGCTCACCTGACATTACGAGCTCCTACGAGCAGTACTTC
d_gene: TRBD1; v_gene: TRBV2; abundance: -; j_gene: TRBJ1-2; CDR3aa: CASSDGTVLNYGYTF; CDR3nt: TGTGCCAGCAGTGACGGGACAGTCCTTAACTATGGCTACACCTTC
d_gene: TRBD1; v_gene: TRBV30; abundance: -; j_gene: TRBJ2-1; CDR3aa: CAFSRDRVMYEQFF; CDR3nt: TGTGCCTTCAGCCGGGACAGGGTTATGTATGAGCAGTTCTTC
d_gene: TRBD1; v_gene: TRBV14; abundance: -; j_gene: TRBJ2-7; CDR3aa: CASSQYRGRGSYEQYF; CDR3nt: TGTGCCAGCAGCCAATACAGGGGGCGCGGCTCCTACGAGCAGTACTTC
d_gene: -; v_gene: TRBV2; abundance: -; j_gene: TRBJ2-2; CDR3aa: CASSARETGELFF; CDR3nt: TGTGCCAGCAGTGCCAGGGAGACCGGGGAGCTGTTTTTT
d_gene: -; v_gene: TRBV10-2; abundance: -; j_gene: TRBJ1-5; CDR3aa: CASSEWPQLGNQPQHF; CDR3nt: TGCGCCAGCAGTGAATGGCCCCAGTTGGGCAATCAGCCCCAGCATTTT
d_gene: TRBD2; v_gene: TRBV11-2; abundance: -; j_gene: TRBJ2-3; CDR3aa: CASSFTSGSYSTDTQYF; CDR3nt: TGTGCCAGCAGCTTTACTAGCGGGAGCTATAGCACAGATACGCAGTATTTT
d_gene: -; v_gene: TRBV5-4; abundance: -; j_gene: TRBJ1-1; CDR3aa: CAGSFRDGSEAFF; CDR3nt: TGTGCCGGCAGCTTCAGGGACGGAAGTGAAGCTTTCTTT
d_gene: -; v_gene: TRBV18; abundance: -; j_gene: TRBJ2-2; CDR3aa: CASSPPKSSGPGELFF; CDR3nt: TGTGCCAGCTCACCACCGAAATCGTCAGGACCCGGGGAGCTGTTTTTT
d_gene: -; v_gene: TRBV30; abundance: -; j_gene: TRBJ2-3; CDR3aa: CAWSPDSSAAITQYF; CDR3nt: TGTGCCTGGAGTCCGGACTCATCGGCGGCGATTACGCAGTATTTT
d_gene: -; v_gene: TRBV9; abundance: -; j_gene: TRBJ1-6; CDR3aa: CASSGVDRNNSPLHF; CDR3nt: TGTGCCAGCAGCGGGGTGGACAGAAACAATTCACCCCTCCACTTT
d_gene: -; v_gene: TRBV6-6; abundance: -; j_gene: TRBJ2-1; CDR3aa: CASSWNNEQFF; CDR3nt: TGTGCCAGCAGTTGGAATAATGAGCAGTTCTTC
d_gene: -; v_gene: TRBV4-3; abundance: -; j_gene: TRBJ2-3; CDR3aa: CASSQDGTDTQYF; CDR3nt: TGCGCCAGCAGCCAAGATGGCACAGATACGCAGTATTTT
d_gene: -; v_gene: TRBV6-1; abundance: -; j_gene: TRBJ2-5; CDR3aa: CASSEARPETQYF; CDR3nt: TGTGCCAGCAGTGAAGCTAGGCCCGAGACCCAGTACTTC
d_gene: TRBD1; v_gene: TRBV7-9; abundance: once; j_gene: TRBJ2-7; CDR3aa: CASSLLLTGGETYEQYF; CDR3nt: TGTGCCAGCAGCTTACTCTTGACAGGGGGCGAGACCTACGAGCAGTACTTC
d_gene: -; v_gene: TRBV2; abundance: -; j_gene: TRBJ1-3; CDR3aa: CASSSESGNTIYF; CDR3nt: TGTGCCAGCAGTTCCGAGTCTGGAAACACCATATATTTT
d_gene: TRBD2; v_gene: TRBV7-6; abundance: -; j_gene: TRBJ2-3; CDR3aa: CASSLVGTSGGMGDTQYF; CDR3nt: TGTGCCAGCAGCTTAGTCGGGACTAGCGGAGGGATGGGAGATACGCAGTATTTT
d_gene: -; v_gene: TRBV4-1; abundance: -; j_gene: TRBJ2-7; CDR3aa: CASSQDTWTVGEQYF; CDR3nt: TGCGCCAGCAGCCAAGACACTTGGACAGTCGGAGAGCAGTACTTC
d_gene: -; v_gene: TRBV21-1; abundance: -; j_gene: TRBJ2-4; CDR3aa: CASSDQNPQFHRVHIQYF; CDR3nt: TGTGCCAGCAGCGATCAAAACCCCCAATTTCACAGGGTCCACATTCAGTACTTC
d_gene: TRBD1; v_gene: TRBV30; abundance: -; j_gene: TRBJ2-7; CDR3aa: CAWGRGQSSYEQYF; CDR3nt: TGTGCCTGGGGTCGGGGACAGAGCTCCTACGAGCAGTACTTC
d_gene: TRBD1; v_gene: TRBV5-1; abundance: -; j_gene: TRBJ1-1; CDR3aa: CASSSGQGSAFF; CDR3nt: TGCGCCAGCAGCTCGGGACAGGGGTCGGCTTTCTTT
d_gene: TRBD1; v_gene: TRBV5-1; abundance: -; j_gene: TRBJ2-1; CDR3aa: CASSFGQDTGNEQFF; CDR3nt: TGCGCCAGCAGCTTCGGACAGGATACGGGCAATGAGCAGTTCTTC
d_gene: -; v_gene: TRBV20-1; abundance: few; j_gene: TRBJ1-1; CDR3aa: CSARVLTEAFF; CDR3nt: TGCAGTGCTAGAGTTCTCACTGAAGCTTTCTTT
d_gene: TRBD1; v_gene: TRBV30; abundance: -; j_gene: TRBJ2-5; CDR3aa: CAWGTGQEETQYF; CDR3nt: TGTGCCTGGGGGACAGGCCAAGAAGAGACCCAGTACTTC
d_gene: TRBD1; v_gene: TRBV2; abundance: -; j_gene: TRBJ1-5; CDR3aa: CASRGTGTLLNQPQHF; CDR3nt: TGTGCCAGCAGGGGGACAGGGACCCTTCTTAATCAGCCCCAGCATTTT
d_gene: -; v_gene: TRBV6-5; abundance: -; j_gene: TRBJ2-2; CDR3aa: CAISRLVTGELFF; CDR3nt: TGTGCCATCAGCCGATTAGTGACCGGGGAGCTGTTTTTT
d_gene: TRBD1; v_gene: TRBV2; abundance: -; j_gene: TRBJ1-2; CDR3aa: CASGTGGDGYTF; CDR3nt: TGTGCCAGTGGGACAGGGGGCGATGGCTACACCTTC
d_gene: TRBD2; v_gene: TRBV9; abundance: -; j_gene: TRBJ2-7; CDR3aa: CASRVSGGRGYEQYF; CDR3nt: TGTGCCAGCAGGGTGTCGGGTGGGAGGGGATACGAGCAGTACTTC
d_gene: -; v_gene: TRBV11-2; abundance: -; j_gene: TRBJ1-6; CDR3aa: CASSLKGPGSPLHF; CDR3nt: TGTGCCAGCAGCTTAAAGGGGCCTGGTTCACCCCTCCACTTT
d_gene: -; v_gene: TRBV5-1; abundance: -; j_gene: TRBJ2-1; CDR3aa: CASRYGEAEQFF; CDR3nt: TGCGCCTCGAGGTACGGCGAAGCTGAGCAGTTCTTC
d_gene: -; v_gene: TRBV7-3; abundance: -; j_gene: TRBJ1-4; CDR3aa: CASSPLNEKLFF; CDR3nt: TGTGCCAGCAGCCCCCTTAATGAAAAACTGTTTTTT
d_gene: TRBD1; v_gene: TRBV27; abundance: -; j_gene: TRBJ1-6; CDR3aa: CASRTLLGQGYNSPLHF; CDR3nt: TGTGCCAGCAGGACCTTATTGGGACAGGGCTATAATTCACCCCTCCACTTT
d_gene: TRBD1; v_gene: TRBV5-6; abundance: once; j_gene: TRBJ1-2; CDR3aa: CASSRTGDRAGYTF; CDR3nt: TGTGCCAGCAGTCGGACAGGGGACCGGGCCGGCTACACCTTC
d_gene: -; v_gene: TRBV7-9; abundance: -; j_gene: TRBJ2-3; CDR3aa: CASSLAPPGGSGTDTQYF; CDR3nt: TGTGCCAGCAGCTTAGCCCCCCCCGGGGGAAGCGGCACAGATACGCAGTATTTT
d_gene: -; v_gene: TRBV11-2; abundance: -; j_gene: TRBJ2-7; CDR3aa: CASQARGVSHEQYF; CDR3nt: TGTGCCAGCCAAGCGAGGGGGGTATCTCACGAGCAGTACTTC